This T cell receptor beta chain appears in the sequencing data of a study of T cells in Graves' hyperthyroidism and ophthalmopathy. Study as a whole: Before treatment of any kind, peripheral blood was taken at initial diagnosis. Notes on the study in general: Ophthalmopathy was separated from stable hyperthyroidism by a 13 V-J model. Most expanded thyroid clonotypes above 0.001 also appeared in blood.

RNA transcripts yielded amplified TCR beta CDR3 regions. The HTBI primer set served for first-round RT-PCR of the TCR CDR3. TCRdb used MiXCR to reprocess the multiplex PCR reads, holding one entry per CDR3 protein. The data contain under 700,000 distinct CDR3 sequences, 16% of them seen just once; the ten biggest clones take up 18%. Patients counted as stable if ophthalmopathy did not develop within 18 months. This CDR3 has 15 residues. The germline V and J ends were trimmed by 3 bases and 0 bases, with 9 bases remaining between them. Germline V gene sequence: CDR1 LGHDT, CDR2 YNNKEL (reference sequence). This clonotype was picked up many times. Its antigen is still unknown.

The TCR originated in a woman in her late teens or twenties with Graves' hyperthyroidism. The V gene is TRBV3-1, the J gene TRBJ1-3; D is ambiguous. Sequencing input: blood. The CDR3 loop reads CASSHFAYSGNTIYF. CDR3 DNA: TGTGCCAGCAGCCATTTCGCTTACTCTGGAAACACCATATATTTT. The full variable domain, in which reference TRBV3-1 and TRBJ1-3 provide the parts outside the CDR3, is DTAVSQTPKYLVTQMGNDKSIKCEQNLGHDTMYWYKQDSKKFLKIMFSYNNKELIINETVPNRFSPKSPDKAHLNLHINSLELGDSAVYFCASSHFAYSGNTIYFGEGSWLTVV.